This T cell receptor (beta chain) was documented in a study of blood T cell repertoires in COVID-19. For the study at large: Sources were T cells, B-cell-depleted T cells, or PBMCs; the material itself was cDNA or gDNA.

V dropped 4 bases and J dropped 6; count of bases not matched to a gene: 8. CDR3 size: 16 residues. Germline CDR1 and CDR2: SGDLS and YYNGEE. As originally analysed: Using reference gene primer amplification, nucleated cell counts were estimated. Assay: immunoSEQ multiplex PCR; the TCRdb copy retains only in-frame clones and omits some. The DNA was the basis for D and trimming; V, J and clone size are from that table. The top ten clones hold about 1.7% of a sample with more than 200,000 clones, around 89% of them seen once. The specimen was peripheral blood. The genes are TRBV9 and TRBJ2-1; 12 bases are a match to TRBD2. The receptor was isolated from a man between 65 and 79 years old with acute or convalescent COVID-19. This chain's CDR3 is CASSPPSGRAGNEQFF. CDR3 DNA sequence: TGTGCCAGCAGCCCACCTAGCGGGAGGGCGGGCAATGAGCAGTTCTTC.